These 18 T cell receptor beta chains were sequenced from one sample in a study of cytomegalovirus exposure and HLA in healthy donors. The PCR contained 60 Vbeta and 13 Jbeta primers. The data were produced by immunoSEQ multiplex PCR, yet TCRdb's version contains in-frame clones alone and is incomplete. The table has 60,000 to 100,000 clones, around 79% seen once; the top ten hold roughly 1.5%. Sequencing used PBMCs. These receptors were obtained from a man aged 40-50 years in good health and CMV-seronegative.

The rearrangement joins TRBV2 to TRBJ2-3; a possible D gene is TRBD1 (5 bases). The ends were cut back, 6 bases at V and 2 bases at J, with 9 bases in the middle. The CDR3 is 13 residues long. CDR1 SNHLY and CDR2 FYNNEI come from the germline V gene. The CDR3 coding sequence is TGTGCCAGCAGACAGGACAACACAGATACGCAGTATTTT. As protein: CASRQDNTDTQYF.

Only a few counts were recorded for this clone. This chain uses TRBV5-1 with TRBJ2-4, with TRBD1 as a possible D gene (6 bases). Germline CDR1 SGHRS, CDR2 YFSETQ. Trimming left V 3 bases short and J 12 bases short, with 19 bases between. The CDR3 spans 14 residues. CDR3 nucleotide sequence: TGCGCCAGCAGCTCAGAGACAGGACGAGACAGTCAGTACTTC. This sequence encodes CASSSETGRDSQYF.

In this sample, this clone turned up a few times. The CDR3 is CATTGQGPTVGRGYEQFF. CDR3 DNA sequence: TGTGCCACAACTGGACAGGGGCCTACAGTGGGTAGAGGCTATGAGCAGTTCTTC. This chain connects TRBV5-6 to TRBJ2-1; TRBD1 aligns across 9 bases. Unmatched junction bases numbered 24, after V lost 9 bases and J lost 8 bases. This CDR3 contains 18 residues. Per germline, CDR1 SGHDT and CDR2 YYEEEE.

J is TRBJ1-1 and V is TRBV4-1, with 9 nucleotides matching TRBD1. Trimming at V came to 5 bases and at J to 3 bases, leaving 7 bases not matched to a gene. Germline assignment: CDR1 MGHRA and CDR2 YSYEKL. The CDR3 contains 15 residues. CDR3 coding DNA: TGCGCCAGCAGCGACCGTCGACAGGGGGACACTGAAGCTTTCTTT. Translated: CASSDRRQGDTEAFF.

In its sample, this clone was seen a few times. The V gene is TRBV18, the J gene TRBJ2-7, with a tentative D call TRBD1 (6 bases). CDR3 length: 15 amino acids. CDR1 KGHSH and CDR2 LQKENI come from the germline V gene. V shed 1 base and J shed 6 bases, with 16 bases lying between them. The CDR3 here is CASSPQQGWGLEQYF. CDR3 bases: TGTGCCAGCTCACCACAGCAGGGGTGGGGGCTCGAGCAGTACTTC.

The V gene is TRBV6-1, the J gene TRBJ1-1, with D tentatively TRBD1 (5 bases). The CDR3 runs 14 residues. The V and J ends lost 7 bases and 3 bases respectively, with 15 bases between them. Germline CDR1 is MNHNS and CDR2 is SASEGT. CDR3 protein: CASTMGSGDTEAFF. The CDR3 nucleotides read TGTGCCAGCACCATGGGGTCGGGGGACACTGAAGCTTTCTTT.

This clone was picked up one time. The J gene is TRBJ1-2, the V gene TRBV6-1; D uncertain. Germline values: CDR1 MNHNS, CDR2 SASEGT. CDR3 length: 13 amino acids. Trimming removed 7 bases at V and 4 bases at J, with 13 bases between. CDR3 bases: TGTGCCAGCATGACTTCCAGCCGCTATGGCTACACCTTC. Translation gives CASMTSSRYGYTF.

The rearrangement joins TRBV19 to TRBJ2-6; D might be TRBD2 (5 bases). CDR3 length: 15 amino acids. The germline V gene encodes CDR1 LNHDA and CDR2 SQIVND (reference sequence). V lost 8 bases to trimming and J lost 0 bases, with 11 bases between them. The CDR3 is CASEDWGSGANVLTF. The CDR3 coding sequence is TGTGCCAGTGAGGACTGGGGCTCTGGGGCCAACGTCCTGACTTTC.

V gene TRBV25-1 combines with J gene TRBJ2-3; 7 bases agree with TRBD1. This CDR3 spans 16 amino acids. In germline, CDR1 is MGHDK, CDR2 SYGVNS. Trimming took 1 base from V and 1 from J; bases not matched to a gene: 5. The CDR3: CASSELKGAGTDTQYF. In DNA form, the CDR3 reads TGTGCCAGCAGTGAATTAAAGGGGGCAGGCACAGATACGCAGTATTTT. The whole variable domain, remainder taken from reference TRBV25-1 and TRBJ2-3, is EADIYQTPRYLVIGTGKKITLECSQTMGHDKMYWYQQDPGMELHLIHYSYGVNSTEKGDLSSESTVSRIRTEHFPLTLESARPSHTSQYLCASSELKGAGTDTQYFGPGTRLTVL.

CDR3 in DNA: TGTGCCAGCAGCATCGCACAGGGGATGAGCACTGAAGCTTTCTTT. It encodes CASSIAQGMSTEAFF. This chain joins TRBV7-2 and TRBJ1-1; TRBD1 aligns across 7 bases. CDR3 size: 15 residues. Germline V gene lookup returns CDR1 SGHTA and CDR2 FQGNSA. V lost 5 bases to trimming and J lost 4 bases; unmatched junction nucleotides: 10.

This clone has only a few counts. This rearrangement joins TRBV2 to TRBJ2-7; D possibly corresponds to TRBD1 (5 bases). This CDR3 is built from 13 residues. The V and J ends lost 2 bases and 9 bases respectively, with 14 bases between them. The germline V gene encodes CDR1 SNHLY and CDR2 FYNNEI. Here the CDR3 reads CASSENPTARQYF. For the CDR3, the DNA is TGTGCCAGCAGTGAAAATCCGACAGCGAGGCAGTACTTC.

This sequence joins TRBV19 and TRBJ2-1, with 11 bases aligning to TRBD1. Germline V CDR1 and CDR2: LNHDA, SQIVND (reference sequence). Trimming cost V 2 bases and J 6 bases; bases outside gene matches: 3. The CDR3 has 15 amino acids. The CDR3 reads CASSILGQGANEQFF. Here the CDR3 DNA reads TGTGCCAGTAGTATATTAGGACAGGGGGCCAATGAGCAGTTCTTC.

The rearrangement joins TRBV5-4 to TRBJ2-7, with TRBD2 matching 9 bases. CDR1 and CDR2 (germline): SGHNT, YYREEE (reference sequence). The CDR3 totals 13 residues. Trimming removed 4 bases from V and 3 bases from J; junction bases left unmatched: 2. CDR3 sequence reads: CASSRSGSYEQYF. In DNA form, the CDR3 reads TGTGCCAGCAGCCGTAGCGGGAGCTACGAGCAGTACTTC.

The rearrangement joins TRBV7-9 to TRBJ1-4; D is possibly TRBD1 (6 bases). Germline V gene data show CDR1 as SEHNR and CDR2 as FQNEAQ (reference sequence). The V end was cut by 1 base, the J end by 7 bases, with 13 bases between. CDR3 length equals 15 residues. The CDR3 nucleotides read TGTGCCAGCAGCTTAGACGGGACAAGGGGTGAAAAACTGTTTTTT. Translating it yields CASSLDGTRGEKLFF.

The rearrangement links TRBV11-3 to TRBJ2-5; the D gene is possibly TRBD2 (5 bases). V lost 3 bases to trimming and J lost 4 bases, with 9 bases between them. Germline V gene data show CDR1 as SGHNT and CDR2 as YENEEA. This CDR3 has 13 residues. CDR3 in DNA: TGTGCCAGCAGCTTGAGCGGAGGAGAGACCCAGTACTTC. Amino acids: CASSLSGGETQYF.

In the case of this clone: Mismatch with germline at one junction end may stem from a read error. The CDR3 loop is CASSLLAGVDERYF. The CDR3 DNA reads TGTGCCAGCAGCTTACTAGCGGGAGTTGACGAGCGGTACTTC. V and J are TRBV7-6 and TRBJ2-7; TRBD2 matches 10 bases. The CDR3 contains 14 residues. CDR1 and CDR2 (germline): SGHVS, FNYEAQ.

The chain has TRBV5-1 and TRBJ2-5, with a possible D match to TRBD2 (5 bases). Between the trimmed V and J ends, which lost 2 bases and 3 bases, there was a span of 11 bases. Germline CDR1 is SGHRS and CDR2 is YFSETQ. The CDR3 spans 14 residues. CDR3 residues: CASSFGSAEETQYF. CDR3 DNA sequence: TGCGCCAGCAGCTTTGGTAGCGCCGAAGAGACCCAGTACTTC.

This clone appeared a few times. The V and J genes are TRBV9 and TRBJ2-1, with TRBD2 identical over 7 bases. V lost 0 bases to trimming and J lost 9 bases; unmatched junction nucleotides: 21. Germline V lookup: CDR1 SGDLS, CDR2 YYNGEE. This CDR3 comprises 19 residues. CDR3 DNA sequence: TGTGCCAGCAGCGTAGGGGGGGAACGGACGCGGACTAGTGAAAGTGAGCAGTTCTTC. It yields the protein CASSVGGERTRTSESEQFF.